A single sample is the source of the 17 T cell receptor beta chains below, sequenced in a study of CD8+ T cells in alopecia areata. Investigators isolated RNA and reverse transcribed it into cDNA to act as the sequencing template. TCRdb's table, derived via immunoSEQ multiplex PCR, lists solely in-frame clones and lacks some. Among around 120,000 clones listed, 53% were seen once. This sample's treatment: oral pan-JAK inhibitor, 5-10 mg twice daily. The material was CD4+ T cells sorted from blood, obtained at week 4, from a patient treated with tofacitinib. These receptors all come from a human donor with alopecia areata.

The chain recombines TRBV29-1 with TRBJ2-7; tentative D call: TRBD1 (5 bases). The CDR3 length is 13 residues. V was cut by 5 bases and J by 5 bases, with 16 bases left in between. The germline gives CDR1 SQVTM, CDR2 ANQGSEA. The CDR3 spells CSVSRGPDDEQYF. CDR3 nucleotides: TGCAGCGTTTCTAGGGGCCCAGATGACGAGCAGTACTTC.

The rearrangement links TRBV2 to TRBJ2-3; TRBD2 aligns across 7 bases. The trim removed 5 bases at V and 5 bases at J, leaving 13 bases unmatched. This CDR3 comprises 16 residues. In germline, CDR1 is SNHLY, CDR2 FYNNEI. This CDR3 reads CASSLLATFFRDTQYF. CDR3 bases: TGTGCCAGCAGTTTACTAGCGACTTTCTTCAGAGATACGCAGTATTTT.

This clone was counted a few times. The chain recombines TRBV2 with TRBJ2-1; a possible D gene is TRBD1 (6 bases). The CDR3 totals 15 residues. V lost 2 bases and J lost 1, with 9 bases in between. Germline V gives CDR1 SNHLY, CDR2 FYNNEI. CDR3 in amino acids: CASSENRDSYNEQFF. The CDR3 nucleotides are TGTGCCAGCAGTGAAAACAGGGATTCCTACAATGAGCAGTTCTTC.

The chain has TRBV29-1 and TRBJ1-2; D is unresolved. This CDR3 is 12 amino acids long. CDR1 and CDR2 (germline): SQVTM, ANQGSEA. V was clipped by 0 bases and J by 8 bases, with 10 bases between them. CDR3 bases: TGCAGCGTTGAAGAGGGTGGTTGGGGCTACACCTTC. Translated, it gives CSVEEGGWGYTF.

This clone was observed a few times. The sample carries other DNA sequences with the same CDR3. The chain recombines TRBV30 with TRBJ1-2; D call uncertain. Per the germline V gene, CDR1 is GTSNPN and CDR2 is SVGIG (reference sequence). The CDR3 sequence is 12 residues long. Trimming shortened V by 2 bases and J by 1 base, and 5 bases separated the two germline ends. CDR3 sequence reads: CAWSRINYGYTF. The CDR3 bases are TGTGCCTGGAGTCGGATTAACTATGGCTACACCTTC.

This clone was seen a handful of times. The J gene is TRBJ2-7, the V gene TRBV29-1, with D possibly TRBD1 on 6 matching bases. In germline, CDR1 is SQVTM, CDR2 ANQGSEA. This CDR3 region has 13 residues. The V end lost 8 bases, the J end lost 6 bases, and 20 bases lay between the germline ends. Here the CDR3 DNA reads TGCAGCATAGACGCCGGGACAAAAGCCGAGCAGTACTTC. Protein sequence: CSIDAGTKAEQYF.

The V and J genes are TRBV4-2 and TRBJ2-5; 7 bases are shared with TRBD2. V lost 1 base and J lost 4; bases outside the gene matches: 3. The CDR3 spans 14 residues. Germline values: CDR1 LGHNA, CDR2 YNFKEQ. As DNA, the CDR3 is TGTGCCAGCAGCCAAGGACTAGCACCAGAGACCCAGTACTTC. It encodes CASSQGLAPETQYF.

The rearrangement joins TRBV2 to TRBJ2-3, with 13 positions matching TRBD2. V gave up 9 bases and J gave up 2 bases; unmatched junction bases: 2. Germline values: CDR1 SNHLY, CDR2 FYNNEI. This CDR3 has 14 amino acids. CDR3 residues: CASGLAGDTDTQYF. CDR3 nucleotides: TGTGCCAGTGGACTAGCGGGGGACACAGATACGCAGTATTTT.

This chain links TRBV2 with TRBJ2-5, with a tentative D call TRBD2 (6 bases). Germline V lookup: CDR1 SNHLY, CDR2 FYNNEI. V was cut by 5 bases and J by 1 base, with 14 bases left in between. CDR3 length: 15 amino acids. CDR3 protein: CASSPGWGGQETQYF. In DNA form, the CDR3 reads TGTGCCAGCAGTCCCGGGTGGGGAGGCCAAGAGACCCAGTACTTC.

The chain links TRBV29-1 to TRBJ1-2; D is unresolved. Germline V CDR1 and CDR2: SQVTM, ANQGSEA. Trimming stripped 3 bases from V and 5 bases from J, with 10 bases between. The CDR3 totals 12 residues. The CDR3 nucleotides read TGCAGCGTTGATCACGGACCATATGGCTACACCTTC. Translating it yields CSVDHGPYGYTF.

CDR3 loop: CASSEPGRDLAEAFF. In DNA, the CDR3 is TGTGCCAGCAGTGAGCCGGGGCGGGACCTGGCTGAAGCTTTCTTT. This chain joins TRBV6-1 and TRBJ1-1, with D perhaps TRBD1 (5 bases). V shed 3 bases and J shed 6 bases, with 17 bases lying between them. Germline V gives CDR1 MNHNS, CDR2 SASEGT. The CDR3 is made up of 15 amino acids.

The genes are TRBV7-2 and TRBJ1-5; tentatively, D is TRBD1 (6 bases). CDR1 SGHTA and CDR2 FQGNSA come from the germline V gene. Trimming cost V 8 bases and J 7 bases, with 21 bases left between them. This CDR3 has 15 residues. The CDR3 DNA sequence: TGTGCCAGCGGAGACAAGGGGGGTTGGCGCCAGCCCCAGCATTTT. Translated, it gives CASGDKGGWRQPQHF. Full variable domain (missing parts from reference TRBV7-2 and TRBJ1-5): GAGVSQSPSNKVTEKGKDVELRCDPISGHTALYWYRQSLGQGLEFLIYFQGNSAPDKSGLPSDRFSAERTGGSVSTLTIQRTQQEDSAVYLCASGDKGGWRQPQHFGDGTRLSIL.

This clone turned up a few times. For the CDR3, the DNA is TGCGCCAGCAGCTTAATGGGACTGGACTACGAGCAGTACTTC. Translating it yields CASSLMGLDYEQYF. This sequence joins TRBV5-1 and TRBJ2-7, with D possibly matching TRBD2 (6 bases). V dropped 2 bases and J dropped 3 bases, with 12 bases sitting between them. The CDR3 covers 14 residues. Germline V gene lookup returns CDR1 SGHRS and CDR2 YFSETQ.

This clone was picked up a small number of times. This chain joins TRBV4-2 and TRBJ2-1; weak D call: TRBD2 (5 bases). Germline lookup yields CDR1 LGHNA and CDR2 YNFKEQ. Between the trimmed V and J ends, which lost 1 base and 7 bases, there was a span of 11 bases. CDR3 length: 14 amino acids. CDR3 sequence: CASSQGDSDNEQFF. CDR3 DNA: TGTGCCAGCAGCCAAGGTGATAGCGATAATGAGCAGTTCTTC.

The genes are TRBV7-8 and TRBJ2-1, with 10 bases identical to TRBD2. Germline trimming cut 6 bases from V and 4 bases from J; bases unmatched to any gene: 6. The germline CDR1 and CDR2 sequences are SGHVS and FQNEAQ. The CDR3 runs 15 residues. The CDR3 here is CASRLSGGIYNEQFF. The CDR3 region has the DNA TGTGCCAGCAGACTTAGCGGGGGGATTTACAATGAGCAGTTCTTC.

This clone was seen more than once but under ten times. The rearrangement uses TRBV30 and TRBJ1-1; D is perhaps TRBD1 (6 bases). Germline assignment: CDR1 GTSNPN and CDR2 SVGIG (reference sequence). Trimming removed 3 bases from V and 1 base from J, with 6 bases in between. The CDR3 is 12 amino acids. DNA for the CDR3: TGTGCCTGGAGGGGACAGAACACTGAAGCTTTCTTT. Residues: CAWRGQNTEAFF.

J is TRBJ2-7 and V is TRBV30; 10 bases fit TRBD1. CDR1 and CDR2 (germline): GTSNPN, SVGIG (reference sequence). V trimming: 8 bases; J trimming: 0 bases; junction bases outside the gene matches: 4. The CDR3 is 13 amino acids. CDR3 bases: TGTGCCGGTGGGACAGGGGCCTCCTACGAGCAGTACTTC. Encoded protein: CAGGTGASYEQYF.